A single sample gave rise to the 17 T cell receptor beta chains below, sequenced in a study of blood T cell repertoires in COVID-19. Profiled with immunoSEQ multiplex PCR; TCRdb holds only in-frame clones, not every one. The sample lists 130,000 to 150,000 clones; roughly 80% were seen once. Sequencing was performed on peripheral blood. The receptors originated from an elderly woman in a cohort sampled during active or convalescent COVID-19.

This rearrangement joins TRBV6-6 to TRBJ1-3; 10 nucleotides line up with TRBD1. Germline CDR1 reads MNHNY; CDR2 reads SVGAGI (reference sequence). The CDR3 consists of 14 residues. Germline trimming cut 7 bases from V and 8 bases from J; bases unmatched to any gene: 8. The chain's CDR3 is CASIPGTGEHTIYF. The CDR3 DNA sequence: TGTGCCAGCATCCCTGGGACAGGGGAACACACCATATATTTT.

The chain carries TRBV18 and TRBJ1-6; TRBD1 aligns across 8 bases. J was trimmed by 9 bases and V by 1 base; bases with no gene match: 5. The CDR3 covers 15 residues. Germline lookup yields CDR1 KGHSH and CDR2 LQKENI. In DNA form, the CDR3 reads TGTGCCAGCTCACCACGAACAGGGGGAATTTCACCCCTCCACTTT. Its translation: CASSPRTGGISPLHF.

The chain couples TRBV27 to TRBJ2-2; 9 nucleotides match TRBD2. The ends lost 5 bases at V and 4 bases at J; junction bases unmatched: 5. From germline, CDR1 is MNHEY and CDR2 SMNVEV (reference sequence). The CDR3 has 15 residues. CDR3 in amino acids: CASSRRTSATGELFF. CDR3 sequence (DNA): TGTGCCAGCAGTCGCCGGACTAGCGCCACCGGGGAGCTGTTTTTT.

This rearrangement joins TRBV5-4 to TRBJ1-4; D gene uncertain. V was shortened by 4 bases and J by 0 bases, with 10 bases between the two germline ends. Germline values: CDR1 SGHNT, CDR2 YYREEE (reference sequence). The CDR3 consists of 15 residues. The CDR3 bases are TGTGCCAGCAGCATATACAGCACAACTAATGAAAAACTGTTTTTT. Encoded protein: CASSIYSTTNEKLFF.

The chain couples TRBV12-3 or TRBV12-4 to TRBJ2-5; D remains unclear. Between the trimmed V and J ends, which lost 6 bases and 5 bases, there was a span of 13 bases. The CDR3 has 13 residues. CDR3: CASSLEVRETQYF. The CDR3 nucleotides read TGTGCCAGCAGCCTCGAGGTGAGGGAGACCCAGTACTTC.

This chain uses TRBV18 with TRBJ2-6, with a tentative D call TRBD2 (6 bases). With 3 bases removed from V and 0 bases from J, the gap between germline ends came to 15 bases. The germline CDR1 and CDR2 sequences are KGHSH and LQKENI. This CDR3 has 18 amino acids. This CDR3 reads CASSPEGLLTSGANVLTF. As DNA, the CDR3 is TGTGCCAGCTCACCGGAGGGACTGCTAACCTCTGGGGCCAACGTCCTGACTTTC.

The chain links TRBV5-1 to TRBJ2-1; D uncertain. V gave up 0 bases and J gave up 9 bases, with 4 bases separating them. The length of the CDR3 is 11 residues. The germline gives CDR1 SGHRS, CDR2 YFSETQ. This CDR3 reads CASSLAGEQFF. CDR3 nucleotides: TGCGCCAGCAGCTTGGCGGGTGAGCAGTTCTTC.

This rearrangement joins TRBV13 to TRBJ1-6; 7 bases fit TRBD1. Trimming cost V 6 bases and J 3 bases; bases outside gene matches: 5. The CDR3 consists of 15 residues. The germline CDR1 and CDR2 sequences are PRHDT and FYEKMQ (reference sequence). CDR3 coding DNA: TGTGCCAGCAGACACAGGGGTGGCTATAATTCACCCCTCCACTTT. This translates into CASRHRGGYNSPLHF. The full variable domain, rest sourced from reference TRBV13 and TRBJ1-6, is AAGVIQSPRHLIKEKRETATLKCYPIPRHDTVYWYQQGPGQDPQFLISFYEKMQSDKGSIPDRFSAQQFSDYHSELNMSSLELGDSALYFCASRHRGGYNSPLHFGNGTRLTVT.

This sequence joins TRBV3-1 (or the pseudogene TRBV3-2) and TRBJ2-1, with D possibly matching TRBD2 (5 bases). The germline gives CDR1 LGHDT, CDR2 YNNKEL (reference sequence). This CDR3 has 14 residues. The V end was cut by 0 bases, the J end by 6 bases, with 9 bases between. The CDR3 region has the DNA TGTGCCAGCAGCCAAGATCTACGGGGCAATGAGCAGTTCTTC. Translation gives CASSQDLRGNEQFF.

The chain combines TRBV27 with TRBJ2-5; weak D call: TRBD2 (6 bases). The ends were cut back, 6 bases at V and 8 bases at J, with 19 bases in the middle. Germline V gives CDR1 MNHEY, CDR2 SMNVEV (reference sequence). The CDR3 loop spans 14 amino acids. The DNA of the CDR3 is TGTGCCAGCAGACTTGGGCGGGCGGAGGGTACCCAGTACTTC. This translates into CASRLGRAEGTQYF.

V gene TRBV5-4 combines with J gene TRBJ2-7, with 7 nucleotides matching TRBD2. The CDR3 sequence is 14 residues long. Germline-derived CDR1 and CDR2 are SGHNT and YYREEE (reference sequence). V lost 2 bases, J lost 3 bases, and 5 bases stayed unmatched. The CDR3 loop is CASSFWDYRYEQYF. CDR3 coding DNA: TGTGCCAGCAGCTTTTGGGACTACCGCTACGAGCAGTACTTC.

This rearrangement joins TRBV7-9 to TRBJ2-2; a possible D gene is TRBD2 (5 bases). With 3 bases removed from V and 3 bases from J, the gap between germline ends came to 8 bases. The CDR3 is made up of 14 amino acids. Germline-derived CDR1 and CDR2 are SEHNR and FQNEAQ (reference sequence). In DNA form, the CDR3 reads TGTGCCAGCAGCTTTCGGGGTTACACCGGGGAGCTGTTTTTT. Amino acid sequence: CASSFRGYTGELFF.

This sequence joins TRBV25-1 and TRBJ2-5; D not certain. Looked up from germline, CDR1 is MGHDK and CDR2 is SYGVNS. This CDR3 is 11 amino acids long. V was trimmed by 1 base and J by 10 bases, leaving 7 bases between them. Written as DNA, the CDR3 is TGTGCCAGCAGTGAATTGAGCATCCAGTACTTC. This gives the protein CASSELSIQYF.

This chain uses TRBV19 with TRBJ2-5, with 7 bases that match TRBD2. Germline loops: CDR1 LNHDA, CDR2 SQIVND (reference sequence). J was trimmed by 0 bases and V by 7 bases; bases with no gene match: 8. The CDR3 spans 15 residues. CDR3 protein: CASKRGGGHQETQYF. As DNA, the CDR3 is TGTGCCAGTAAACGGGGCGGGGGTCACCAAGAGACCCAGTACTTC.

The V and J genes are TRBV20-1 and TRBJ2-7, with D maybe TRBD1 (6 bases). V was cut by 3 bases and J by 5 bases, with 11 bases left in between. The CDR3 has 12 residues. Germline V gene sequence: CDR1 DFQATT, CDR2 SNEGSKA (reference sequence). The CDR3 DNA reads as TGCAGTGCTAGTAGCAGGGGCGACGAGCAGTACGTC. It translates to CSASSRGDEQYV.

The chain recombines TRBV6-2 or TRBV6-3 with TRBJ2-2; TRBD2 is a possible D gene (6 bases). V lost 5 bases to trimming and J lost 1 base, with 8 bases between them. CDR3 length: 14 residues. Germline CDR1 and CDR2: MNHEY and SVGEGT. The CDR3 nucleotides read TGTGCCAGCAGTAAGGGAGGGAACACCGGGGAGCTGTTTTTT. Translating it yields CASSKGGNTGELFF.

J is TRBJ2-2 and V is TRBV7-2; a weak D match, TRBD2 (5 bases). Trimming cost V 1 base and J 5 bases, with 11 bases left between them. The CDR3 sequence is 15 residues long. Germline CDR1 and CDR2: SGHTA and FQGNSA. In nucleotides, the CDR3 is TGTGCCAGCAGCTTAGTGGACTCCCGGACCGGGGAGCTGTTTTTT. Protein sequence: CASSLVDSRTGELFF.